The entry below describes one TCR beta chain. Its antigen is still unknown. Libraries were prepared by immunoSEQ multiplex PCR; TCRdb keeps only in-frame clonotypes and omits some of them. The sample lists some 40,000 clones, around 78% seen once, with 25% to 35% in the top ten. The data belong to a study of vaccination effects on CD4 cells after COVID-19. This CDR3 comprises 13 residues. V was clipped by 11 bases and J by 4 bases, with 17 bases between them. Germline V lookup: CDR1 PRHDT, CDR2 FYEKMQ (reference sequence). Antigen-specific CD4+ T cells expanded by the ViraFEST assay with viral peptide pools were then sequenced. Having been cultured for roughly 10 days, the cells underwent CD4+ T cell isolation. The individual was infected with SARS-CoV-2 between March and December 2020, as confirmed by PCR. Cultures had half their medium replaced with IL-2 medium on days 3 and 7.

The receptor was isolated from a human donor who had a prior SARS-CoV-2 infection. This chain links TRBV13 with TRBJ1-1; tentatively, D is TRBD1 (5 bases). The input for sequencing was CD4+ T cells from PBMCs cultured with a peptide pool, taken before COVID-19 vaccination. CDR3 sequence: CADSLGQGTEAFF. The CDR3 DNA reads TGTGCCGATAGCCTCGGGCAGGGCACTGAAGCTTTCTTT.